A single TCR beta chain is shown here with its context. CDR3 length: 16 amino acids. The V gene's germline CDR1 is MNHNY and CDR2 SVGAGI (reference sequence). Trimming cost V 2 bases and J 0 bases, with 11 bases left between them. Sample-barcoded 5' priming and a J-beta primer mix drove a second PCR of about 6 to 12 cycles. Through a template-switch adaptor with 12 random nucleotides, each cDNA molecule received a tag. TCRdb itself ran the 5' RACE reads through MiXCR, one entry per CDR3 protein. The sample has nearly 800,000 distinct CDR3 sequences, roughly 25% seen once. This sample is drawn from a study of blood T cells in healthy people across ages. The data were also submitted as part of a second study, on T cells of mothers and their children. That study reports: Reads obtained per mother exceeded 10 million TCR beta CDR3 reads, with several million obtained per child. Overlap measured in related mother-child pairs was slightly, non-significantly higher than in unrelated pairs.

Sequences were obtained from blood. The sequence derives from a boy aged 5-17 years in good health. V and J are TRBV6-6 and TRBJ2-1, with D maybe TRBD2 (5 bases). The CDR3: CASSYENSVSYNEQFF. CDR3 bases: TGTGCCAGCAGTTACGAGAATAGCGTCTCCTACAATGAGCAGTTCTTC.